Listed below are T cell receptor beta chains from one sample, sequenced in a study of Ad26.COV2.S vaccination and SARS-CoV-2 variants. The assay was immunoSEQ multiplex PCR, and TCRdb's table has in-frame clones only and misses some. Of hundreds of thousands of clones detected, around 92% appear once; the ten largest clones hold under 2%. This specimen consisted of peripheral blood, obtained in a trial of Ad26.COV2.S vaccine versus placebo. The receptors come from a person between 18 and 65 years old who received the Ad26.COV2.S COVID-19 vaccine or a placebo. Both conserved end residues are part of each CDR3. A D gene is named only where the DNA matches it firmly. Part of the rows lack a size; the others show once, few, many or a class for expanded clones.

V gene	clone size	J gene	D gene	CDR3 length	CDR3 protein	CDR3 DNA
TRBV10-3	-	TRBJ1-1	-	15	CAISDSGGMNTEAFF	TGTGCCATCAGTGACAGTGGTGGCATGAACACTGAAGCTTTCTTT
TRBV19	-	TRBJ1-2	-	15	CASSHRLGGDYGYTF	TGTGCCAGTAGTCACCGCCTCGGGGGGGATTATGGCTACACCTTC
TRBV6-2/TRBV6-3	-	TRBJ2-1	-	18	CASSWRGRPPRLYNEQFF	TGTGCCAGCAGTTGGCGTGGGAGGCCCCCCCGACTCTACAATGAGCAGTTCTTC
TRBV7-9	-	TRBJ1-3	-	17	CASSLFLGFGSGNTIYF	TGTGCCAGCAGCTTATTCCTCGGGTTTGGCTCTGGAAACACCATATATTTT
TRBV9	-	TRBJ1-5	TRBD1	15	CASSATGGAGQPQHF	TGTGCCAGCAGCGCGACAGGGGGCGCGGGGCAGCCCCAGCATTTT
TRBV7-9	-	TRBJ1-5	-	16	CASSLFVGFEDQPQHF	TGTGCCAGCAGCTTATTTGTCGGGTTCGAGGATCAGCCCCAGCATTTT
TRBV4-2	-	TRBJ1-2	-	16	CASSQSPTAANYGYTF	TGTGCCAGCAGCCAAAGTCCCACCGCTGCTAACTATGGCTACACCTTC
TRBV7-9	-	TRBJ2-1	-	14	CASSLAGSYNEQFF	TGTGCCAGCAGCTTAGCAGGCTCCTACAATGAGCAGTTCTTC
TRBV13	-	TRBJ1-2	-	12	CASSLVGGGYTF	TGTGCCAGCAGCTTAGTGGGAGGCGGCTACACCTTC
TRBV2	once	TRBJ1-5	-	14	CASSPTESNQPQHF	TGTGCCAGCAGCCCCACAGAGAGCAATCAGCCCCAGCATTTT
TRBV15	-	TRBJ1-5	-	17	CATSRPGGQSMNQPQHF	TGTGCCACCAGCAGACCAGGCGGACAGAGCATGAATCAGCCCCAGCATTTT
TRBV19	-	TRBJ1-2	-	15	CASRAWAGGGDGYTF	TGTGCCAGCCGCGCTTGGGCGGGTGGCGGCGACGGCTACACCTTC
TRBV5-1	-	TRBJ2-1	TRBD1	14	CASSIQGADNEQFF	TGCGCCAGCAGCATACAGGGGGCGGACAATGAGCAGTTCTTC
TRBV9	-	TRBJ2-1	TRBD1	15	CASSARQGFYNEQFF	TGTGCCAGCAGCGCCAGACAGGGGTTCTACAATGAGCAGTTCTTC
TRBV3-1/TRBV3-2	-	TRBJ2-1	-	16	CASSQEWRPPYNEQFF	TGTGCCAGCAGCCAAGAGTGGCGTCCCCCCTACAATGAGCAGTTCTTC
TRBV30	-	TRBJ2-6	TRBD1	15	CAWSADRSGANVLTF	TGTGCCTGGAGTGCGGACAGGTCGGGGGCCAACGTCCTGACTTTC
TRBV7-9	-	TRBJ2-7	TRBD1	15	CASSGWDRGVYEQYF	TGTGCCAGCAGTGGTTGGGACAGGGGAGTCTACGAGCAGTACTTC